Following are 3 T cell receptor beta chains from one sample sequenced in a study of T cells after yellow fever vaccination. One entry per CDR3 protein results from TCRdb running MiXCR on the 5' RACE reads. The data contain around 550,000 distinct CDR3 sequences, about 19% of them seen just once; the ten biggest clones take up roughly an eighth. Sequencing used PBMCs, obtained 15 days after the yellow fever booster vaccination. These receptors all come from a man between 25 and 39 years old who received the YFV17D yellow fever vaccine.

This chain joins TRBV20-1 and TRBJ2-1, with 12 bases matching TRBD2. J gave up 4 bases and V 3 bases, and 1 base lay outside the gene matches. The CDR3 length is 14 residues. Germline V gene data show CDR1 as DFQATT and CDR2 as SNEGSKA (reference sequence). CDR3 bases: TGCAGTGCTAGGACTAGCGGGGGATACAATGAGCAGTTCTTC. Its translation: CSARTSGGYNEQFF.

This clonotype has a handful of counts. The chain recombines TRBV5-4 with TRBJ2-7, with TRBD2 matching over 9 bases. Germline assignment: CDR1 SGHNT and CDR2 YYREEE (reference sequence). CDR3 length: 15 amino acids. The trim removed 0 bases at V and 3 bases at J, leaving 4 bases unmatched. The DNA of the CDR3 is TGTGCCAGCAGCTTGGCGGCTAGCGGGAACTACGAGCAGTACTTC. Amino acids: CASSLAASGNYEQYF.

The V gene is TRBV11-1, the J gene TRBJ1-4; D is ambiguous. The CDR3 has 13 amino acids. V was pared by 1 base and J by 8 bases, with 8 bases between. Germline V gene lookup returns CDR1 SGHAT and CDR2 FQDESV (reference sequence). In DNA, the CDR3 is TGTGCCAGCAGCTTAGAGATGAAGGAAAAACTGTTTTTT. It specifies CASSLEMKEKLFF.